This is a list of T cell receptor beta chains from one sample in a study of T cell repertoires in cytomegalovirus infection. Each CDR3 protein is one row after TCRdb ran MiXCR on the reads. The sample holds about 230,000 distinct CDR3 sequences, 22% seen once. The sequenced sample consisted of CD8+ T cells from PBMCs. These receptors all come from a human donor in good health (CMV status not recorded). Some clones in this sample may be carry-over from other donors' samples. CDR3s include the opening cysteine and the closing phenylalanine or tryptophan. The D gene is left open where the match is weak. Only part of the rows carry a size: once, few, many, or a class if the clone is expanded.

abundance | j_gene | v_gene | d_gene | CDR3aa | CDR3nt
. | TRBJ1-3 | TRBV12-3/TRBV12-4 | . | CASSSLGTYSGNTIYF | TGTGCCAGCAGTTCCTTGGGGACATACTCTGGAAACACCATATATTTT
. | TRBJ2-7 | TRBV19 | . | CASSIGGGPYEQYF | TGTGCCAGTAGTATTGGTGGGGGACCCTACGAGCAGTACTTC
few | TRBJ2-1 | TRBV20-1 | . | CSAREDSSSYNEQFF | TGCAGTGCTAGAGAGGACAGTAGCTCCTACAATGAGCAGTTCTTC
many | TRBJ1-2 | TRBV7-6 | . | CASSPRAQDFRYGYTF | TGTGCCAGCAGCCCACGGGCCCAGGATTTTCGGTATGGCTACACCTTC
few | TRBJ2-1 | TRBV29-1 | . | CSVDNEQFF | TGCAGCGTTGACAATGAGCAGTTCTTC
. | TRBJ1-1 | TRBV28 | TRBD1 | CASSRQGAAEAFF | TGTGCCAGCAGTAGACAGGGGGCGGCTGAAGCTTTCTTT
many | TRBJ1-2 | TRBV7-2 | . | CASSPVETINYGYTF | TGTGCCAGCAGCCCCGTGGAAACCATTAACTATGGCTACACCTTC
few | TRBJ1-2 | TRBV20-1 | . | CSASTWGSEGYGYTF | TGCAGTGCTAGCACGTGGGGCAGTGAAGGCTATGGCTACACCTTC
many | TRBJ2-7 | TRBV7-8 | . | CASSSGAREQYF | TGTGCCAGCAGCTCTGGGGCGAGAGAGCAGTACTTC
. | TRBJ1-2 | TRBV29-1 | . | CSVLYDGYTF | TGCAGCGTTTTATACGATGGCTACACCTTC
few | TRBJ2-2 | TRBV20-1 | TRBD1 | CSARVFVQGRTGELFF | TGCAGTGCTAGAGTATTTGTACAGGGGAGAACCGGGGAGCTGTTTTTT
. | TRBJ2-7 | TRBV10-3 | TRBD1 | CAISEPFAGQGAYEQYF | TGTGCCATCAGTGAGCCGTTTGCGGGACAGGGGGCCTACGAGCAGTACTTC
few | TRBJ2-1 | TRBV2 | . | CASSRRTPTDEQFF | TGTGCCAGCAGTCGAAGGACACCGACGGATGAGCAGTTCTTC
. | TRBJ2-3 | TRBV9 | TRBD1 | CASSAYRGITDTQYF | TGTGCCAGCAGCGCATACAGGGGAATCACAGATACGCAGTATTTT
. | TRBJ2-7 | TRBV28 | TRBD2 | CASSLIRTSGGFYEQYF | TGTGCCAGCAGTTTAATTCGGACTAGCGGGGGCTTCTACGAGCAGTACTTC
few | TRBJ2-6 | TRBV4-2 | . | CASSQETGANVLTF | TGTGCCAGCAGCCAAGAGACTGGGGCCAACGTCCTGACTTTC
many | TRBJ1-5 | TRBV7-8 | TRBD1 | CASSETPRTGSNQPQHF | TGTGCCAGCAGCGAAACACCTAGGACAGGTAGCAATCAGCCCCAGCATTTT
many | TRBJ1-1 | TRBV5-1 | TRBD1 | CASSLEGQQNTEAFF | TGCGCCAGCAGCTTGGAGGGACAGCAAAACACTGAAGCTTTCTTT
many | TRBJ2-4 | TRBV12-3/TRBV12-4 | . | CASSPDKNIQYF | TGTGCCAGCAGCCCCGACAAAAACATTCAGTACTTC
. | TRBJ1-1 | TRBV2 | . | CAGRGPSVFF | TGTGCCGGGCGGGGGCCTAGTGTTTTCTTT
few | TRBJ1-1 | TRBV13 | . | CASSWGSGGGNTEAFF | TGTGCCAGCAGCTGGGGGTCCGGGGGCGGGAACACTGAAGCTTTCTTT
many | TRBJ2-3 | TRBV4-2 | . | CASSQGLSEADGSADTQYF | TGTGCCAGCAGCCAAGGTTTATCGGAGGCAGACGGTTCGGCAGATACGCAGTATTTT
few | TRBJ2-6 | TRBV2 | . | CASSGRGEFSGANVLTF | TGTGCCAGCAGTGGTAGGGGGGAATTCTCTGGGGCCAACGTCCTGACTTTC
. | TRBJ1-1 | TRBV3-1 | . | CASSQDLIGTVGMANTEAFF | TGTGCCAGCAGCCAAGATCTAATTGGCACAGTAGGTATGGCGAACACTGAAGCTTTCTTT
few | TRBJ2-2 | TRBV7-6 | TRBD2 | CASSPSGGVGELFF | TGTGCCAGCAGTCCTAGCGGGGGTGTCGGGGAGCTGTTTTTT
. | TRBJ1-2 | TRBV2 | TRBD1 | CASRNRGEIGYTF | TGTGCCAGCAGGAACAGGGGTGAGATTGGCTACACCTTC
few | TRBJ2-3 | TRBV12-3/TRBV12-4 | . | CASSNGWQRDTDTQYF | TGTGCCAGCAGCAACGGGTGGCAGCGAGACACAGATACGCAGTATTTT
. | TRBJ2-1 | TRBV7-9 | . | CASSNVGGNNEQFF | TGTGCCAGCAGCAATGTCGGCGGCAACAATGAGCAGTTCTTC
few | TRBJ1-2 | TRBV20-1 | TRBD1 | CSATGGDRGNGYTF | TGCAGTGCTACCGGGGGGGACAGGGGAAATGGCTACACCTTC
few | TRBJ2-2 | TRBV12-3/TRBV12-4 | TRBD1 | CASEGQHTGELFF | TGTGCCAGTGAGGGACAGCACACCGGGGAGCTGTTTTTT
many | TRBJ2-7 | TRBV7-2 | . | CASSLSVTYEQYF | TGTGCCAGCAGCTTATCGGTAACTTACGAGCAGTACTTC
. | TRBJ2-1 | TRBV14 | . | CASSGGGGNYNEQFF | TGTGCCAGCAGCGGAGGGGGGGGTAACTACAATGAGCAGTTCTTC
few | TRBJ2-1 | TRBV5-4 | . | CASSSGTSIHEQFF | TGTGCCAGCAGCTCTGGGACCTCAATCCATGAGCAGTTCTTC
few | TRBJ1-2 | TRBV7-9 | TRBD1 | CASSLEGTGNGYTF | TGTGCCAGCAGCTTAGAGGGGACAGGGAATGGCTACACCTTC
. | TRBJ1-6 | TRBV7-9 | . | CASSSRDGGAAPLHF | TGTGCCAGCAGCTCCCGGGACGGCGGGGCGGCACCCCTCCACTTT
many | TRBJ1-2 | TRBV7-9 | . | CASSLVQGPGYTF | TGTGCCAGCAGCTTAGTCCAGGGACCGGGCTACACCTTC
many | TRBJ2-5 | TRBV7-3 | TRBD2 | CASSSGLAGGQETQYF | TGTGCCAGCAGCTCGGGACTAGCGGGGGGGCAGGAGACCCAGTACTTC
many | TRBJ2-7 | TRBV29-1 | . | CSVEAGREQYF | TGCAGCGTTGAAGCGGGACGCGAGCAGTACTTC
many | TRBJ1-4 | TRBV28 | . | CASSPSRVSYEKLFF | TGTGCCAGCAGTCCCTCTCGAGTTAGTTATGAAAAACTGTTTTTT
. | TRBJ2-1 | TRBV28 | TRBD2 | CASSLSSGGAVEQFF | TGTGCCAGCAGTTTATCTAGCGGGGGGGCCGTTGAGCAGTTCTTC
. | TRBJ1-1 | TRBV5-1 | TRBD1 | CASSLWTGGDTEAFF | TGCGCCAGCAGCTTGTGGACAGGGGGTGACACTGAAGCTTTCTTT
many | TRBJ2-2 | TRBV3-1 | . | CASSHRPPGTGELFF | TGTGCCAGCAGTCACAGGCCCCCGGGGACCGGGGAGCTGTTTTTT
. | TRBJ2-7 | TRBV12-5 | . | CASGFTSGAPYEQYF | TGTGCTAGTGGCTTTACCTCGGGCGCTCCCTACGAGCAGTACTTC
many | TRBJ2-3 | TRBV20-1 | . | CSAKGSPPLTDTQYF | TGCAGTGCTAAGGGGTCTCCACCCCTCACAGATACGCAGTATTTT
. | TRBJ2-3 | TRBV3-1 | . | CASSHRILTDTQYF | TGTGCCAGCAGCCATCGGATTCTCACAGATACGCAGTATTTT
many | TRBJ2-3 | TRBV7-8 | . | CASSRDSADTQYF | TGTGCCAGCAGCCGAGACAGTGCAGATACGCAGTATTTT
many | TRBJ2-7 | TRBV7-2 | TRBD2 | CASSLEGLAGDEQYF | TGTGCCAGCAGCTTAGAGGGACTAGCGGGGGATGAGCAGTACTTC
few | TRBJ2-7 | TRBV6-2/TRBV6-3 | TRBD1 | CASSGDSGREQYF | TGTGCCAGCAGTGGGGACAGTGGGCGAGAGCAGTACTTC
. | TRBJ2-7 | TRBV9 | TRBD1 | CASSARDRVDEQYF | TGTGCCAGCAGCGCGCGGGACAGGGTGGACGAGCAGTACTTC
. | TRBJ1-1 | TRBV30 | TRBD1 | CAWIGQGAGVGTEAFF | TGTGCCTGGATTGGACAGGGGGCCGGAGTTGGCACTGAAGCTTTCTTT
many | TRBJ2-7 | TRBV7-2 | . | CASSLGSGESSYEQYF | TGTGCCAGCAGCCTTGGGTCGGGGGAATCCTCCTACGAGCAGTACTTC
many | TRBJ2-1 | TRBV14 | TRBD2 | CASSQFRGAYNEQFF | TGTGCCAGCAGCCAATTCCGGGGGGCCTACAATGAGCAGTTCTTC
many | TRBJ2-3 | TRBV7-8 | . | CASSFLERGDTQYF | TGTGCCAGCAGCTTCTTGGAGAGGGGAGATACGCAGTATTTT
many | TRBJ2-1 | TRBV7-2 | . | CASTLDPPYNEQFF | TGTGCCAGCACCCTGGACCCCCCCTACAATGAGCAGTTCTTC
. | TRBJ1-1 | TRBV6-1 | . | CASRSGGWTEAFF | TGTGCCAGCAGATCGGGGGGATGGACTGAAGCTTTCTTT
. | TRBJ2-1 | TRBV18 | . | CASSNDKYYNEQFF | TGTGCCAGCTCAAACGACAAATATTACAATGAGCAGTTCTTC
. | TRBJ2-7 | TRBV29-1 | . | CSVERLDNSYEQYF | TGCAGCGTTGAGAGACTAGATAACTCCTACGAGCAGTACTTC